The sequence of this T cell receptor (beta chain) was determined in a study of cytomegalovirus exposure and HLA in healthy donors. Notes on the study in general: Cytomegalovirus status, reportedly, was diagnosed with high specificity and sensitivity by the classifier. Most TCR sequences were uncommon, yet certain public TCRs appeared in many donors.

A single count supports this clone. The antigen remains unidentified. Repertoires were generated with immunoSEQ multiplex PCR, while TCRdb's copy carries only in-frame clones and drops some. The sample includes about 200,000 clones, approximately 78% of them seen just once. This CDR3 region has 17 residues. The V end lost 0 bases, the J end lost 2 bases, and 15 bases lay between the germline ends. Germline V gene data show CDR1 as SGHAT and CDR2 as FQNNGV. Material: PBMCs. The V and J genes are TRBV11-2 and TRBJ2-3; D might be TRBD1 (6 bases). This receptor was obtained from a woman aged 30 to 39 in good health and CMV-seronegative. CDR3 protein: CASSLDRGRGFTDTQYF. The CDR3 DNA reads TGTGCCAGCAGCTTAGATCGGGGCAGGGGCTTCACAGATACGCAGTATTTT.